Listed below are T cell receptor beta chains from one sample, sequenced in a study of OX40 agonist ivuxolimab in advanced cancers. Method: immunoSEQ multiplex PCR; TCRdb's copy keeps in-frame clones and lacks some. The sample lists some 19,000 clones, approximately 84% occurring once. The source was CD4+ or CD8+ T cells sorted from blood, collected in a trial of the OX40 agonist ivuxolimab. The receptors come from an adult with an advanced solid tumor such as melanoma, head and neck, liver or kidney cancer. Each CDR3 is given with its conserved first and last residue. Fields, in order: CDR3 length, V gene, J gene, clone size, CDR3 protein. Clone size is shown for a subset of rows, as once, few, many or a class of expanded clone.

len: 18; v_gene: TRBV14; j_gene: TRBJ2-2; abundance: .; CDR3aa: CASSQVPDPDYNTGELFF
len: 15; v_gene: TRBV7-2; j_gene: TRBJ2-7; abundance: .; CDR3aa: CASSYAGTSGYEQYF
len: 15; v_gene: TRBV6-1; j_gene: TRBJ2-1; abundance: .; CDR3aa: CASSERTGVFNEQFF
len: 15; v_gene: TRBV28; j_gene: TRBJ2-7; abundance: .; CDR3aa: CASTLSRDRGHEQYF
len: 13; v_gene: TRBV19; j_gene: TRBJ1-1; abundance: .; CDR3aa: CASNPTGRTEAFF
len: 15; v_gene: TRBV7-2; j_gene: TRBJ1-2; abundance: .; CDR3aa: CASSLSHSGVGGYTF
len: 13; v_gene: TRBV25-1; j_gene: TRBJ2-5; abundance: .; CDR3aa: CASSRTGEETQYF
len: 14; v_gene: TRBV5-6; j_gene: TRBJ1-2; abundance: .; CDR3aa: CASSRGQGDYGYTF
len: 13; v_gene: TRBV6-1; j_gene: TRBJ2-7; abundance: .; CDR3aa: CASNLQRSYEQYF
len: 13; v_gene: TRBV11-3; j_gene: TRBJ2-7; abundance: .; CDR3aa: CASSPGTSGEQYF
len: 15; v_gene: TRBV7-8; j_gene: TRBJ2-3; abundance: few; CDR3aa: CASSLGGLSTDTQYF
len: 13; v_gene: TRBV7-3; j_gene: TRBJ2-5; abundance: .; CDR3aa: CASSLLPQETQYF
len: 16; v_gene: TRBV7-7; j_gene: TRBJ2-3; abundance: .; CDR3aa: CASSLGTSGIGDTQYF
len: 11; v_gene: TRBV7-9; j_gene: TRBJ1-1; abundance: .; CDR3aa: CASSQGPEAFF
len: 15; v_gene: TRBV21-1; j_gene: .; abundance: .; CDR3aa: CASSKTRWGGNEQYF
len: 15; v_gene: TRBV5-8; j_gene: TRBJ2-5; abundance: .; CDR3aa: CASRLGQGAGETQYF
len: 13; v_gene: TRBV7-6; j_gene: TRBJ2-1; abundance: .; CDR3aa: CASSLRDINEQFF
len: 14; v_gene: TRBV5-4; j_gene: TRBJ2-7; abundance: .; CDR3aa: CASTERTGAYEQYF
len: 17; v_gene: TRBV27; j_gene: TRBJ2-5; abundance: .; CDR3aa: CATRTSGRVSHRETQYF
len: 13; v_gene: TRBV28; j_gene: TRBJ1-5; abundance: .; CDR3aa: CASSWYSNQPQHF
len: 13; v_gene: TRBV7-2; j_gene: TRBJ2-5; abundance: .; CDR3aa: CASSLWYQETQYF
len: 15; v_gene: TRBV28; j_gene: TRBJ1-5; abundance: .; CDR3aa: CASSSSGGGDQPQHF
len: 12; v_gene: TRBV7-9; j_gene: TRBJ1-2; abundance: medium-sized; CDR3aa: CASSLESYGYTF
len: 16; v_gene: TRBV18; j_gene: TRBJ2-6; abundance: .; CDR3aa: CASSSWARSGANVLTF
len: 13; v_gene: TRBV19; j_gene: TRBJ2-1; abundance: .; CDR3aa: CASSIGQNNEQFF
len: 13; v_gene: TRBV13; j_gene: TRBJ2-3; abundance: .; CDR3aa: CASSPVDTDTQYF
len: 15; v_gene: TRBV14; j_gene: TRBJ2-7; abundance: .; CDR3aa: CASSRPGSGPFEQYF
len: 20; v_gene: TRBV9; j_gene: TRBJ2-3; abundance: .; CDR3aa: CASSDNTGLAVDASTDTQYF
len: 11; v_gene: TRBV2; j_gene: TRBJ2-1; abundance: .; CDR3aa: CANSGLDEQFF
len: 15; v_gene: TRBV7-9; j_gene: TRBJ2-7; abundance: once; CDR3aa: CASSSRDRGLYEQYF
len: 15; v_gene: TRBV18; j_gene: TRBJ2-5; abundance: .; CDR3aa: CASSPLTGLQETQYF
len: 15; v_gene: TRBV7-9; j_gene: TRBJ2-5; abundance: .; CDR3aa: CASSLVGGPGETQYF
len: 11; v_gene: TRBV2; j_gene: TRBJ2-5; abundance: .; CDR3aa: CASSYQETQYF
len: 15; v_gene: TRBV5-1; j_gene: TRBJ1-5; abundance: .; CDR3aa: CASSSAGLGNQPQHF
len: 13; v_gene: TRBV30; j_gene: TRBJ1-2; abundance: once; CDR3aa: CAWSVRRVRGYTF
len: 15; v_gene: TRBV4-2; j_gene: TRBJ2-7; abundance: .; CDR3aa: CASSPGQGGTYEQYF
len: 16; v_gene: TRBV7-9; j_gene: TRBJ2-3; abundance: .; CDR3aa: CASSPRGPVTTDTQYF
len: 13; v_gene: TRBV29-1; j_gene: TRBJ2-7; abundance: .; CDR3aa: CSVMTGRSYEQYF
len: 15; v_gene: TRBV9; j_gene: TRBJ2-1; abundance: .; CDR3aa: CASSAGEGIHNEQFF
len: 14; v_gene: TRBV28; j_gene: TRBJ2-7; abundance: .; CDR3aa: CASSLSGFSYEQYF
len: 14; v_gene: TRBV2; j_gene: TRBJ2-7; abundance: .; CDR3aa: CASNSRDLAYEQYF
len: 12; v_gene: TRBV29-1; j_gene: TRBJ2-5; abundance: .; CDR3aa: CSGGEPGETQYF
len: 15; v_gene: TRBV9; j_gene: TRBJ1-5; abundance: .; CDR3aa: CASSVGQGSNQPQHF
len: 18; v_gene: TRBV7-8; j_gene: TRBJ1-6; abundance: few; CDR3aa: CASSFPGQGRRTGSPLHF
len: 13; v_gene: TRBV7-3; j_gene: TRBJ2-1; abundance: .; CDR3aa: CASSAGLAPEQFF
len: 16; v_gene: TRBV6-6; j_gene: TRBJ2-1; abundance: .; CDR3aa: CASSTGTFSETDEQFF